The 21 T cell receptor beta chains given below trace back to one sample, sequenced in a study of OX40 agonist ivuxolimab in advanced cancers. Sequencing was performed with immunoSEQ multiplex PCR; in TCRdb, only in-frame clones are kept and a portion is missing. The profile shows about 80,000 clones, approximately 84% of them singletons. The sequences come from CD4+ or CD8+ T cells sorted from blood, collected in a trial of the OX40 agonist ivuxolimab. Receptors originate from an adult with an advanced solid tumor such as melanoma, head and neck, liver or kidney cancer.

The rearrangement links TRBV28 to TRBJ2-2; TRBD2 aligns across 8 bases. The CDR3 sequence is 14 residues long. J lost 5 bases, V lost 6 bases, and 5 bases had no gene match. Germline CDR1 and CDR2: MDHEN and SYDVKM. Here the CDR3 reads CASRAGGDTGELFF. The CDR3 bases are TGTGCCAGCAGGGCGGGGGGTGATACCGGGGAGCTGTTTTTT. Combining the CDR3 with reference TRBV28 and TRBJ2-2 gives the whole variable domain DVKVTQSSRYLVKRTGEKVFLECVQDMDHENMFWYRQDPGLGLRLIYFSYDVKMKEKGDIPEGYSVSREKKERFSLILESASTNQTSMYLCASRAGGDTGELFFGEGSRLTVL.

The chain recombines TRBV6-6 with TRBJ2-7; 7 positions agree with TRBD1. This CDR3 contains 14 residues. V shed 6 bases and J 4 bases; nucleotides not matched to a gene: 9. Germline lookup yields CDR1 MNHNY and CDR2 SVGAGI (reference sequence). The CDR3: CASSQYDRVYEQYF. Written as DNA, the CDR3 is TGTGCCAGCAGCCAATACGACAGGGTGTACGAGCAGTACTTC.

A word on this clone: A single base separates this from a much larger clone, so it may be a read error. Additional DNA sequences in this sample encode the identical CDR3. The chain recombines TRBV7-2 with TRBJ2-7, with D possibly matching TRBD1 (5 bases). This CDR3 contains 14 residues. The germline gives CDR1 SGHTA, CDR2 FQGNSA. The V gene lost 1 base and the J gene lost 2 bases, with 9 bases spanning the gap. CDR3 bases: TGTGCCAGCAGCTTAGTTCAGGGTGCCTACGAGCAGTACTTC. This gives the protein CASSLVQGAYEQYF.

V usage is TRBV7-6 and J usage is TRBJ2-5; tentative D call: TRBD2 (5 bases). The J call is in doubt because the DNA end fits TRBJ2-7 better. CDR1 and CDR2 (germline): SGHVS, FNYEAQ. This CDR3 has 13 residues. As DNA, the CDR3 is TGTGCCAGCAGCCAGGACTCCTTCTACGAGCAGTACTTC. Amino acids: CASSQDSFYEQYF.

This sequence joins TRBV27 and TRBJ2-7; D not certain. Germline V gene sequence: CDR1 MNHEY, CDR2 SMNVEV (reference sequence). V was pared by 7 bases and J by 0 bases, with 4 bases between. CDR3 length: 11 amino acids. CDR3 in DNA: TGTGCCAGCAAGAGCTCCTACGAGCAGTACTTC. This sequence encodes CASKSSYEQYF.

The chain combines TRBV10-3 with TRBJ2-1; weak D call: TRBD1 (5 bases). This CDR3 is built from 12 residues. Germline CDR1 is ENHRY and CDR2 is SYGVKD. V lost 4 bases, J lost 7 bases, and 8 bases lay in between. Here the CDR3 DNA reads TGTGCCATCAGTGTTAAGGGGAATGAGCAGTTCTTC. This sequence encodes CAISVKGNEQFF.

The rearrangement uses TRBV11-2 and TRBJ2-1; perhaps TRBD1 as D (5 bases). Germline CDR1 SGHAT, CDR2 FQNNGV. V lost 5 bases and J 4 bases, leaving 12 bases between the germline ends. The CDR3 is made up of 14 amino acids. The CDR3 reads CASSPIRGYNEQFF. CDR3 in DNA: TGTGCCAGCAGCCCGATTAGGGGTTACAATGAGCAGTTCTTC.

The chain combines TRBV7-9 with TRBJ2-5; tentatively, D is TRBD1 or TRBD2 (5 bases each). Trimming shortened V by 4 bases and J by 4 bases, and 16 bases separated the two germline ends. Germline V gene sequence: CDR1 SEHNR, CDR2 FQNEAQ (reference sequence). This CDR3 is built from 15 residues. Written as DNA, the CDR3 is TGTGCCAGCAGCTACGCCGAGGGGCGAAGAGAGACCCAGTACTTC. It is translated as CASSYAEGRRETQYF.

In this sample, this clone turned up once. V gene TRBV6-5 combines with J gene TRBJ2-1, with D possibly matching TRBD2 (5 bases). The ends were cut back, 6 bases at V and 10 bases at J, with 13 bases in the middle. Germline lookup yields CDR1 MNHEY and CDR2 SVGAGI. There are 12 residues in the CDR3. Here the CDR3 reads CASSLTGLEQFF. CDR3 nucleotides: TGTGCCAGCAGCCTAACGGGGTTGGAGCAGTTCTTC.

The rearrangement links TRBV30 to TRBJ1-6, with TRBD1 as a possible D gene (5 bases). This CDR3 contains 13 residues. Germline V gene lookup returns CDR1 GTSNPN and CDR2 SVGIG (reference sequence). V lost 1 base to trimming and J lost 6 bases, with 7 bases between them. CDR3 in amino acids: CAWSADSNSPLHF. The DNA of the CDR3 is TGTGCCTGGAGTGCAGACAGTAATTCACCCCTCCACTTT.

In DNA, the CDR3 is TGCGCCAGCAGCCAGGACCCGGGACAGGCCTACGAGCAGTACTTC. Translating gives CASSQDPGQAYEQYF. The rearrangement joins TRBV5-1 to TRBJ2-7, with 8 bases aligning to TRBD1. The CDR3 extends over 15 amino acids. In germline, CDR1 is SGHRS, CDR2 YFSETQ. V shed 4 bases and J 2 bases; nucleotides not matched to a gene: 8.

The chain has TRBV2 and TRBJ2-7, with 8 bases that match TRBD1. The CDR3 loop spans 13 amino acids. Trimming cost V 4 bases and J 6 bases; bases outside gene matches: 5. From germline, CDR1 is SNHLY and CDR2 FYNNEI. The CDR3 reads CASSATGVGEQYF. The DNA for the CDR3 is TGTGCCAGCAGTGCGACAGGGGTCGGCGAGCAGTACTTC. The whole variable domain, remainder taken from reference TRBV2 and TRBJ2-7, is EPEVTQTPSHQVTQMGQEVILRCVPISNHLYFYWYRQILGQKVEFLVSFYNNEISEKSEIFDDQFSVERPDGSNFTLKIRSTKLEDSAMYFCASSATGVGEQYFGPGTRLTVT.

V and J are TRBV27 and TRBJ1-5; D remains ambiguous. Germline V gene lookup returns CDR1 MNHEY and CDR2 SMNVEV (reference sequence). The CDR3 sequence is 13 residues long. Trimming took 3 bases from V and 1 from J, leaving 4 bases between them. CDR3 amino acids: CASSLGSNQPQHF. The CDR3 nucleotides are TGTGCCAGCAGTTTGGGGAGCAATCAGCCCCAGCATTTT.

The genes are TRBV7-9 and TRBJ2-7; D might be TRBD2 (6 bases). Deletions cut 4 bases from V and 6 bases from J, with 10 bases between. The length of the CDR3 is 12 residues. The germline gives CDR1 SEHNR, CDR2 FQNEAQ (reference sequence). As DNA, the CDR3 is TGTGCCAGCAGCTACGCGGGAACCGAGCAGTACTTC. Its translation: CASSYAGTEQYF.

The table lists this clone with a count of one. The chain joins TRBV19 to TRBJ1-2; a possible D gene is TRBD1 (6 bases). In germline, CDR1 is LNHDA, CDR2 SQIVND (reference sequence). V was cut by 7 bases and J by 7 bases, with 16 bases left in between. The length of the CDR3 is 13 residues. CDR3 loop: CASMNRVQGGYTF. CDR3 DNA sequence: TGTGCCAGTATGAACAGGGTCCAGGGTGGCTACACCTTC.

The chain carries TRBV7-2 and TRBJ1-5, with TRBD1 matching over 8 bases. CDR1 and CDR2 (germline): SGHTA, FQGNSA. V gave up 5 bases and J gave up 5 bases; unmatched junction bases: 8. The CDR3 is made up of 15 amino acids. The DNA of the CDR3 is TGTGCCAGCAGCGCTCGGGACAGGATAGATCAGCCCCAGCATTTT. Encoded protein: CASSARDRIDQPQHF. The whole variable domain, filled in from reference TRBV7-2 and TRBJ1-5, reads GAGVSQSPSNKVTEKGKDVELRCDPISGHTALYWYRQSLGQGLEFLIYFQGNSAPDKSGLPSDRFSAERTGGSVSTLTIQRTQQEDSAVYLCASSARDRIDQPQHFGDGTRLSIL.

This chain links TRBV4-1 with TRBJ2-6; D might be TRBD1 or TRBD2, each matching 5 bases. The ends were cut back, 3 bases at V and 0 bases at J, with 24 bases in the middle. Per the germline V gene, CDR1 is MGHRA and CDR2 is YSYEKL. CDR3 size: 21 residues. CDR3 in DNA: TGCGCCAGCAGCCATCCCCCGGGACGGCAACTTTTTTTCTCTGGGGCCAACGTCCTGACTTTC. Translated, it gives CASSHPPGRQLFFSGANVLTF.

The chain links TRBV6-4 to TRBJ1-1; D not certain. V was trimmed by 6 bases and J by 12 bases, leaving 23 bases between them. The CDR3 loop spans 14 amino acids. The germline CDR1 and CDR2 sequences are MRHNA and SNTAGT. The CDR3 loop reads CASSPEFRHPVTFF. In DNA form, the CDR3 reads TGTGCCAGCAGCCCCGAATTCAGGCATCCCGTGACTTTCTTT.

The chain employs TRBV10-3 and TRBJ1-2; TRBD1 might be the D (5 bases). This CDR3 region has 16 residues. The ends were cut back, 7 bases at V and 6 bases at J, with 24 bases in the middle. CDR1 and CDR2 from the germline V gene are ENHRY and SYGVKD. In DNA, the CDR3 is TGTGCCATCACCAACGGGGCCAGTAGGGGTATCGATGGCTACACCTTC. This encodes CAITNGASRGIDGYTF.

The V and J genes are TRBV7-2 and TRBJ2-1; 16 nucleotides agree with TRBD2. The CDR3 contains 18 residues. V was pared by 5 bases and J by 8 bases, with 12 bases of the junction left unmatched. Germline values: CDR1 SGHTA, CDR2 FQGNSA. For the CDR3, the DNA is TGTGCCAGCAGCCGCGGGACTAGCGGGAGGGCCCTCGTATATGAGCAGTTCTTC. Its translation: CASSRGTSGRALVYEQFF.

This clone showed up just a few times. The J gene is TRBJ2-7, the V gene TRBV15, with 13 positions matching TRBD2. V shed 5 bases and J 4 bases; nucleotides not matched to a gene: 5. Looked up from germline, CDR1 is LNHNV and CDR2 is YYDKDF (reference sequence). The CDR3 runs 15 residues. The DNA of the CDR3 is TGTGCCACCAGCCCGCGGGGACTAGCGGGATACGAGCAGTACTTC. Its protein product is CATSPRGLAGYEQYF.